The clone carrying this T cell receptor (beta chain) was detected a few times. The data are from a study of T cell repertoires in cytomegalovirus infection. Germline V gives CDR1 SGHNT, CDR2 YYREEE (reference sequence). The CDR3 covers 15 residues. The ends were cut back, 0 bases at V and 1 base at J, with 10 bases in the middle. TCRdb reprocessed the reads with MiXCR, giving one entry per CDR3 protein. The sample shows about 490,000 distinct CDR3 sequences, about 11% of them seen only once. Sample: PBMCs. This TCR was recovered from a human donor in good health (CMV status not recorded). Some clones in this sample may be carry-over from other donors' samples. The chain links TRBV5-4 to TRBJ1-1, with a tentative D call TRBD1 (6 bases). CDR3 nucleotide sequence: TGTGCCAGCAGCTTGGCCAAGACAGGGAACACTGAAGCTTTCTTT. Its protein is CASSLAKTGNTEAFF.